Below, 17 T cell receptor beta chains from the same sample are listed, as sequenced in a study of CD8 T cells in ankylosing spondylitis. From the 5' RACE reads, TCRdb called clonotypes with MiXCR, one entry per CDR3 protein. The sample includes 200,000 to 250,000 distinct CDR3 sequences, around 10% seen only once; the top ten take 6% to 8.5%. Sample: blood, either unsorted or a sorted T cell fraction (not recorded which). The receptors come from a male donor with ankylosing spondylitis or in good health (not recorded which).

This clonotype came up many times. The J gene is TRBJ2-2, the V gene TRBV12-3 or TRBV12-4; 8 bases line up with TRBD1. The CDR3 consists of 17 residues. The V gene end was trimmed by 2 bases and the J gene end by 9 bases; junction bases not matched to a gene: 14. The CDR3 loop is CASSLMLQGGAQWELFF. In nucleotides, the CDR3 is TGTGCCAGCAGTTTAATGTTACAGGGGGGTGCGCAATGGGAGCTGTTTTTT.

This clonotype was seen just once. The chain is built from TRBV12-3 or TRBV12-4 and TRBJ2-3, with 12 bases identical to TRBD2. CDR3 length: 13 amino acids. The V segment lost 7 bases and the J segment 6 bases; nucleotides outside the gene matches: 2. DNA for the CDR3: TGTGCCAGCAAAGGGACTAGCGGGGATACGCAGTATTTT. Translation gives CASKGTSGDTQYF.

The V gene is TRBV29-1, the J gene TRBJ2-5; D gene unclear. CDR1 SQVTM and CDR2 ANQGSEA come from the germline V gene. Deletions cut 1 base from V and 0 bases from J, with 3 bases between. The CDR3 extends over 12 amino acids. The CDR3 region is CSVEGDQETQYF. CDR3 nucleotides: TGCAGCGTTGAAGGGGACCAAGAGACCCAGTACTTC.

At least ten counts were recorded for this clonotype. J is TRBJ2-5 and V is TRBV29-1; possibly TRBD2 for D (6 bases). Trimming cost V 4 bases and J 5 bases, with 14 bases left between them. Germline V CDR1 and CDR2: SQVTM, ANQGSEA. The CDR3 covers 13 residues. The CDR3 DNA reads as TGCAGCGTTGGGCCGGGAGCCAGGGAGACCCAGTACTTC. This gives the protein CSVGPGARETQYF.

This clonotype occurred a few times. The chain couples TRBV20-1 to TRBJ2-1, with D perhaps TRBD1 (5 bases). The CDR3 sequence is 17 residues long. Trimming stripped 3 bases from V and 0 bases from J, with 18 bases between. Looked up from germline, CDR1 is DFQATT and CDR2 is SNEGSKA (reference sequence). CDR3 bases: TGCAGTGCTAGTGCCACCCTGACAGCAAGCTCCTACAATGAGCAGTTCTTC. Translated: CSASATLTASSYNEQFF.

The sample holds a few counts of this clonotype. V and J are TRBV11-2 and TRBJ2-1; 10 bases match TRBD2. Germline assignment: CDR1 SGHAT and CDR2 FQNNGV. The CDR3 sequence is 16 residues long. The J segment lost 7 bases and the V segment lost 5 bases, leaving 11 bases of the junction unmatched. For the CDR3, the DNA is TGTGCCAGCAGCCCCCAGAGCGGGGGGGCTGGTAATGAGCAGTTCTTC. Amino acids: CASSPQSGGAGNEQFF.

This clonotype has ten or more counts. The rearrangement uses TRBV15 and TRBJ2-7, with a possible D match to TRBD2 (5 bases). Germline CDR1 is LNHNV and CDR2 is YYDKDF (reference sequence). CDR3 size: 14 residues. Trimming removed 1 base from V and 6 bases from J, with 13 bases in between. The CDR3, as DNA: TGTGCCACCAGCAGAGGGAGGACCCGGATCGAGCAGTACTTC. Its translation is CATSRGRTRIEQYF.

This clonotype was detected ten times or more. The rearrangement joins TRBV6-2 or TRBV6-3 to TRBJ2-1; D possibly corresponds to TRBD2 (5 bases). The V gene's germline CDR1 is MNHEY and CDR2 SVGEGT. V gave up 8 bases and J gave up 0 bases, with 8 bases separating them. The CDR3 is 13 amino acids. Written as DNA, the CDR3 is TGTGCCAGCGGACTTAGCTCCTACAATGAGCAGTTCTTC. Its protein product is CASGLSSYNEQFF.

This clonotype was recorded many times. The chain recombines TRBV12-3 or TRBV12-4 with TRBJ1-2; TRBD1 might be the D (6 bases). Trimming took off 3 bases at V and 13 bases at J, with 15 bases between the two ends. The CDR3 has 12 amino acids. CDR3 nucleotide sequence: TGTGCCAGCAGTTTTGGGGGGCCGGGGAGCACCTTC. Protein: CASSFGGPGSTF.

This clonotype came up a few times. The V gene is TRBV13, the J gene TRBJ2-7; D possibly corresponds to TRBD2 (5 bases). Germline assignment: CDR1 PRHDT and CDR2 FYEKMQ (reference sequence). V lost 4 bases, J lost 2 bases, and 12 bases lay in between. The length of the CDR3 is 14 residues. The CDR3 nucleotides read TGTGCCAGCAGCTCCGCCGGGGAAACCTACGAGCAGTACTTC. Its protein product is CASSSAGETYEQYF.

The chain employs TRBV11-1 and TRBJ2-7; no definite D call. CDR1 is SGHAT and CDR2 is FQDESV in the germline V gene (reference sequence). The length of the CDR3 is 13 residues. Trimming cost V 1 base and J 4 bases, with 8 bases left between them. This CDR3 reads CASSLDASYEQYF. The CDR3 nucleotides read TGTGCCAGCAGCTTAGATGCGTCGTACGAGCAGTACTTC. The full variable domain, in which reference TRBV11-1 and TRBJ2-7 provide the parts outside the CDR3, is EAEVAQSPRYKITEKSQAVAFWCDPISGHATLYWYRQILGQGPELLVQFQDESVVDDSQLPKDRFSAERLKGVDSTLKIQPAELGDSAMYLCASSLDASYEQYFGPGTRLTVT.

In this sample, this clonotype turned up many times. The chain uses TRBV28 and TRBJ1-3; D uncertain. CDR3 length: 15 amino acids. The V end lost 1 base, the J end lost 0 bases, and 7 bases lay between the germline ends. Looked up from germline, CDR1 is MDHEN and CDR2 is SYDVKM. CDR3 sequence: CASSLYISSGNTIYF. The DNA for the CDR3 is TGTGCCAGCAGTTTATACATCAGCTCTGGAAACACCATATATTTT.

About this clonotype itself: An end of the junction differs from the germline gene, which may be a read error. J is TRBJ1-3 and V is TRBV11-2; possibly TRBD1 for D (5 bases). This CDR3 contains 15 residues. Germline CDR1 reads SGHAT; CDR2 reads FQNNGV. CDR3 residues: CTSTPIRDSGNTIYF. The CDR3, as DNA: TGTACCAGCACCCCAATCAGGGACTCTGGAAACACCATATATTTT.

Only a few counts were recorded for this clonotype. The chain's CDR3 is CASSDQGVGTGELFF. DNA of the CDR3: TGTGCCAGCAGTGACCAGGGAGTTGGCACCGGGGAGCTGTTTTTT. V usage is TRBV6-1 and J usage is TRBJ2-2; D may match TRBD1 or TRBD2 (5 bases each). CDR3 length: 15 residues. Germline V gene sequence: CDR1 MNHNS, CDR2 SASEGT. The ends were cut back, 3 bases at V and 4 bases at J, with 12 bases in the middle.

This clonotype was seen many times. The CDR3 DNA sequence: TGCAGTGCTAGAGAAGGCTCCAGGGGAAGGTCCACTGAAGCTTTCTTT. It yields the protein CSAREGSRGRSTEAFF. J is TRBJ1-1 and V is TRBV20-1; possibly TRBD1 for D (6 bases). Germline V gene lookup returns CDR1 DFQATT and CDR2 SNEGSKA (reference sequence). The V gene lost 0 bases and the J gene lost 4 bases, with 18 bases spanning the gap. The CDR3 has 16 amino acids.

This clonotype was picked up many times. This chain connects TRBV6-5 to TRBJ2-7; D not resolved. The CDR3 runs to 15 residues. Germline assignment: CDR1 MNHEY and CDR2 SVGAGI. Trimming removed 0 bases from V and 3 bases from J, with 12 bases in between. DNA of the CDR3: TGTGCCAGCAGTTACTCGAGAGCAGTGCACTACGAGCAGTACTTC. It yields the protein CASSYSRAVHYEQYF.

The rearrangement links TRBV3-1 to TRBJ2-7; the D gene is possibly TRBD2 (5 bases). Germline loops: CDR1 LGHDT, CDR2 YNNKEL (reference sequence). Between the trimmed V and J ends, which lost 4 bases and 3 bases, there was a span of 16 bases. There are 15 residues in the CDR3. CDR3 residues: CASSLTGFRFYEQYF. DNA of the CDR3: TGTGCCAGCAGCCTGACGGGATTTAGGTTCTACGAGCAGTACTTC.